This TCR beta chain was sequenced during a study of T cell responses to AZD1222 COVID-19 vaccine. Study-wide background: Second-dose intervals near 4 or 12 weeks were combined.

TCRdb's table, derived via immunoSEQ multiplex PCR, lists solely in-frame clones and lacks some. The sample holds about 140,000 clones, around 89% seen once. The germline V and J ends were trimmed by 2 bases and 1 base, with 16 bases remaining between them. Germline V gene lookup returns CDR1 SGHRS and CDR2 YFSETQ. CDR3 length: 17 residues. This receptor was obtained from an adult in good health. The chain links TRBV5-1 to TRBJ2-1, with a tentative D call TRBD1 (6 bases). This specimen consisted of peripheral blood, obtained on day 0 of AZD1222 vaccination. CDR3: CASSLSNRDASYNEQFF. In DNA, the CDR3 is TGCGCCAGCAGCTTATCTAACAGGGACGCTTCCTACAATGAGCAGTTCTTC.